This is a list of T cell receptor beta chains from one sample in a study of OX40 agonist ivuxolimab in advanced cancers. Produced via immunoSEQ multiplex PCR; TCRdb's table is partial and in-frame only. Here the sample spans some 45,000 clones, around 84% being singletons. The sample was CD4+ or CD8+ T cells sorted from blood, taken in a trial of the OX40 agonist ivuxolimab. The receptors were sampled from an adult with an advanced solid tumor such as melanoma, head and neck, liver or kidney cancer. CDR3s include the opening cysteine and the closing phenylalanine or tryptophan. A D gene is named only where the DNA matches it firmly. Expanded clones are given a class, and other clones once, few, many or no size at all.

CDR3nt: TGTGCCAGCAGCCAAGGCGACGGCTATGGCTACACCTTC; CDR3aa: CASSQGDGYGYTF; j_gene: TRBJ1-2; v_gene: TRBV14; d_gene: .; abundance: once
CDR3nt: TGTGCCAGCAGTCCGGACCGTCCCGATCAGCCCCAGCATTTT; CDR3aa: CASSPDRPDQPQHF; j_gene: TRBJ1-5; v_gene: TRBV6-5; d_gene: .; abundance: .
CDR3nt: TGTGCCAGCCGACAGATTCTCTACAATGAGCAGTTCTTC; CDR3aa: CASRQILYNEQFF; j_gene: TRBJ2-1; v_gene: TRBV27; d_gene: .; abundance: .
CDR3nt: TGTGCCAGCAGTCCTTCCTACAATGAGCAGTTCTTC; CDR3aa: CASSPSYNEQFF; j_gene: TRBJ2-1; v_gene: TRBV7-2; d_gene: .; abundance: .
CDR3nt: TGCGCCAGCAGCCAATGGGGTAGTCACGAGACCCAGTACTTC; CDR3aa: CASSQWGSHETQYF; j_gene: TRBJ2-5; v_gene: TRBV4-3; d_gene: .; abundance: .
CDR3nt: TGTGCCAGCAGTCCCCGGGACAGGAGCTCCTACGAGCAGTACTTC; CDR3aa: CASSPRDRSSYEQYF; j_gene: TRBJ2-7; v_gene: TRBV27; d_gene: TRBD1; abundance: .
CDR3nt: TGTGCCACCCTCTACGGGGGTAGCTCCCTTGGCTACACCTTC; CDR3aa: CATLYGGSSLGYTF; j_gene: TRBJ1-2; v_gene: TRBV5-4; d_gene: .; abundance: once
CDR3nt: TGTGCCAGCACCTTGGGCGTTCCTTCGGGATATTCACCCCTCCACTTT; CDR3aa: CASTLGVPSGYSPLHF; j_gene: TRBJ1-6; v_gene: TRBV27; d_gene: .; abundance: .
CDR3nt: TGTGCCAGCAGTTTCCCTGGTCAGCCCGGAAGCTATAATTCACCCCTCCACTTT; CDR3aa: CASSFPGQPGSYNSPLHF; j_gene: TRBJ1-6; v_gene: TRBV28; d_gene: .; abundance: .
CDR3nt: TGTGCCACCAGCATCGAGCCGAATCAGCCCCAGCATTTT; CDR3aa: CATSIEPNQPQHF; j_gene: TRBJ1-5; v_gene: TRBV15; d_gene: .; abundance: .
CDR3nt: TGTGCCAGCAGCAAAGGGACCCAAACCTTCACAGATACGCAGTATTTT; CDR3aa: CASSKGTQTFTDTQYF; j_gene: TRBJ2-3; v_gene: TRBV7-2; d_gene: .; abundance: .
CDR3nt: TGTGCCAGCAGGATGACAGGGGACACCGGGGAGCTGTTTTTT; CDR3aa: CASRMTGDTGELFF; j_gene: TRBJ2-2; v_gene: TRBV11-2; d_gene: TRBD1; abundance: .
CDR3nt: TGTGCCAGCAGTCTCAACAGGGCTCGGGGCTACACCTTC; CDR3aa: CASSLNRARGYTF; j_gene: TRBJ1-2; v_gene: TRBV27; d_gene: .; abundance: .
CDR3nt: TGTGCCAGCAGTTTATACGGGGGGGTCCAGACCCAGTACTTC; CDR3aa: CASSLYGGVQTQYF; j_gene: TRBJ2-5; v_gene: TRBV28; d_gene: TRBD2; abundance: .
CDR3nt: TGCGCCAGCAGCCAACTACAGGGGCAATCACCCCTCCACTTT; CDR3aa: CASSQLQGQSPLHF; j_gene: TRBJ1-6; v_gene: TRBV4-3; d_gene: TRBD1; abundance: .
CDR3nt: TGTGCCAGCAGCGCGGAGGGGGGGATCTATAATTCACCCCTCCACTTT; CDR3aa: CASSAEGGIYNSPLHF; j_gene: TRBJ1-6; v_gene: TRBV9; d_gene: .; abundance: .
CDR3nt: TGTGCCAGCAGTTACCCTGGCCTTAACTATGGCTACACCTTC; CDR3aa: CASSYPGLNYGYTF; j_gene: TRBJ1-2; v_gene: TRBV6-6; d_gene: .; abundance: .
CDR3nt: TGTGCCAGCAGTTCGACTAGCAGCCAAGAGACCCAGTACTTC; CDR3aa: CASSSTSSQETQYF; j_gene: TRBJ2-5; v_gene: TRBV6-6; d_gene: TRBD2; abundance: .
CDR3nt: TGTGCCAGCAGTTTATGGGGGAATCAGCCCCAGCATTTT; CDR3aa: CASSLWGNQPQHF; j_gene: TRBJ1-5; v_gene: TRBV27; d_gene: .; abundance: .
CDR3nt: TGTGCCTGGAGTACAAGTCCGGGTCAGCCCCAGCATTTT; CDR3aa: CAWSTSPGQPQHF; j_gene: TRBJ1-5; v_gene: TRBV30; d_gene: .; abundance: .
CDR3nt: TGTGCCAGCAGCAAAGGGGCGCTCCCTGAGCCCCAGCATTTT; CDR3aa: CASSKGALPEPQHF; j_gene: TRBJ1-5; v_gene: TRBV21-1; d_gene: .; abundance: .
CDR3nt: TGCGCCAGCAGCCCCTCGACAGGGATCTATGGCTACACCTTC; CDR3aa: CASSPSTGIYGYTF; j_gene: TRBJ1-2; v_gene: TRBV4-3; d_gene: TRBD1; abundance: .
CDR3nt: TGTGCCAGCAGTACCGGGACAGCTGAAGCTTTCTTT; CDR3aa: CASSTGTAEAFF; j_gene: TRBJ1-1; v_gene: TRBV28; d_gene: TRBD1; abundance: .
CDR3nt: TGTGCCAGCAGCCCGAGGGAGTCCCCGGCCAAAAACATTCAGTACTTC; CDR3aa: CASSPRESPAKNIQYF; j_gene: TRBJ2-4; v_gene: TRBV7-9; d_gene: .; abundance: .
CDR3nt: TGTGCCAGCATCCAAACTTACTCTGGAAACACCATATATTTT; CDR3aa: CASIQTYSGNTIYF; j_gene: TRBJ1-3; v_gene: TRBV5-8; d_gene: .; abundance: .
CDR3nt: TGTGCCAGCAGCTTGTACGGGGGGGGAGAGACCCAGTACTTC; CDR3aa: CASSLYGGGETQYF; j_gene: TRBJ2-5; v_gene: TRBV7-6; d_gene: TRBD2; abundance: .
CDR3nt: TGTGCCAGCAGTTACTCCGACAGGGACTATGGCTACACCTTC; CDR3aa: CASSYSDRDYGYTF; j_gene: TRBJ1-2; v_gene: TRBV6-5; d_gene: TRBD1; abundance: once
CDR3nt: TGCGCCAGCAGCCAAGATCAGTGGGGACAGGAGGTGATGAACACTGAAGCTTTCTTT; CDR3aa: CASSQDQWGQEVMNTEAFF; j_gene: TRBJ1-1; v_gene: TRBV4-1; d_gene: TRBD1; abundance: .